These T cell receptor beta chains were read from a single sample in a study of blood T cell repertoires in COVID-19. Profiled with immunoSEQ multiplex PCR; TCRdb holds only in-frame clones, not every one. The profile covers 250,000 to 350,000 clones, with about 87% appearing a single time and roughly 5.3% taken by the ten largest. The sample was PBMCs or T cells enriched from blood (not recorded which). The receptors were gathered from a woman in her 30s who had recovered from COVID-19. CDR3s include the opening cysteine and the closing phenylalanine or tryptophan. Fields, in order: D gene, J gene, clone size, V gene, CDR3 protein, CDR3 DNA. D genes are given only for firm matches. Some rows mark clone size as missing; the rest say once, few, many or name a class of expanded clone.

d_gene: NA
j_gene: TRBJ2-5
abundance: NA
v_gene: TRBV10-3
CDR3aa: CAISERGRVGETQYF
CDR3nt: TGTGCCATCAGTGAGCGGGGAAGGGTAGGGGAGACCCAGTACTTC

d_gene: TRBD1
j_gene: TRBJ2-3
abundance: few
v_gene: TRBV19
CDR3aa: CASNKGARGTDTQYF
CDR3nt: TGTGCCAGTAACAAGGGGGCGCGTGGCACAGATACGCAGTATTTT

d_gene: NA
j_gene: TRBJ1-4
abundance: NA
v_gene: TRBV5-4
CDR3aa: CASSFWGRNNEKLFF
CDR3nt: TGTGCCAGCAGCTTCTGGGGCAGGAATAATGAAAAACTGTTTTTT

d_gene: NA
j_gene: TRBJ1-2
abundance: NA
v_gene: TRBV5-6
CDR3aa: CASSRWGGGGGYTF
CDR3nt: TGTGCCAGCAGCCGCTGGGGGGGCGGTGGTGGCTACACCTTC

d_gene: NA
j_gene: TRBJ1-6
abundance: NA
v_gene: TRBV19
CDR3aa: CASSQGVNSPLHF
CDR3nt: TGTGCCAGTAGTCAGGGCGTTAATTCACCCCTCCACTTT

d_gene: NA
j_gene: TRBJ2-7
abundance: NA
v_gene: TRBV4-2
CDR3aa: CASSPTPGTDSYEQYF
CDR3nt: TGTGCCAGCAGCCCAACCCCGGGGACTGACTCCTACGAGCAGTACTTC

d_gene: TRBD1
j_gene: TRBJ1-2
abundance: NA
v_gene: TRBV6-5
CDR3aa: CASSYSGQGGYGYTF
CDR3nt: TGTGCCAGCAGTTACTCCGGACAGGGCGGCTATGGCTACACCTTC

d_gene: NA
j_gene: TRBJ1-4
abundance: NA
v_gene: TRBV7-2
CDR3aa: CASSSPDSPGKLFF
CDR3nt: TGTGCCAGCAGCTCGCCCGACAGTCCGGGAAAACTGTTTTTT

d_gene: NA
j_gene: TRBJ1-5
abundance: NA
v_gene: TRBV5-4
CDR3aa: CASSLAGQPQHF
CDR3nt: TGTGCCAGCAGCTTGGCCGGTCAGCCCCAGCATTTT

d_gene: TRBD2
j_gene: TRBJ2-3
abundance: NA
v_gene: TRBV5-6
CDR3aa: CASSLGGDTDTQYF
CDR3nt: TGTGCCAGCAGCCTCGGGGGGGACACAGATACGCAGTATTTT

d_gene: TRBD1
j_gene: TRBJ2-1
abundance: once
v_gene: TRBV27
CDR3aa: CASSVSGTGYSNEQFF
CDR3nt: TGTGCCAGCAGTGTATCCGGGACAGGGTATTCCAATGAGCAGTTCTTC

d_gene: TRBD1
j_gene: TRBJ1-6
abundance: NA
v_gene: TRBV6-2/TRBV6-3
CDR3aa: CASSYQGVLVSPLHF
CDR3nt: TGTGCCAGCAGTTACCAGGGGGTTCTTGTTTCACCCCTCCACTTT

d_gene: TRBD2
j_gene: TRBJ2-5
abundance: NA
v_gene: TRBV5-4
CDR3aa: CASSLALAGGPSGETQYF
CDR3nt: TGTGCCAGCAGCTTGGCCCTAGCGGGGGGGCCATCGGGCGAGACCCAGTACTTC

d_gene: NA
j_gene: TRBJ2-1
abundance: NA
v_gene: TRBV7-9
CDR3aa: CASSSDPYPSGDSYNEQFF
CDR3nt: TGTGCCAGCAGCTCGGACCCTTACCCTTCAGGGGACTCCTACAATGAGCAGTTCTTC

d_gene: TRBD1
j_gene: TRBJ1-2
abundance: NA
v_gene: TRBV3-1/TRBV3-2
CDR3aa: CASSQAMGTGDYGYTF
CDR3nt: TGTGCCAGCAGCCAAGCAATGGGGACAGGGGACTATGGCTACACCTTC

d_gene: TRBD1
j_gene: TRBJ1-1
abundance: few
v_gene: TRBV5-1
CDR3aa: CASSLNVQGAEAFF
CDR3nt: TGCGCCAGCAGCTTGAACGTACAGGGGGCCGAAGCTTTCTTT

d_gene: NA
j_gene: TRBJ1-2
abundance: NA
v_gene: TRBV5-1
CDR3aa: CASSLVQGYGYTF
CDR3nt: TGCGCCAGCAGCTTGGTACAGGGCTATGGCTACACCTTC

d_gene: NA
j_gene: TRBJ2-7
abundance: NA
v_gene: TRBV5-4
CDR3aa: CASRGGGDEYF
CDR3nt: TGTGCCAGCAGGGGAGGGGGGGACGAGTACTTC

d_gene: NA
j_gene: TRBJ1-5
abundance: few
v_gene: TRBV4-2
CDR3aa: CASSHTGRSNQPQHF
CDR3nt: TGTGCCAGCAGCCATACAGGGCGGAGCAATCAGCCCCAGCATTTT

d_gene: TRBD2
j_gene: TRBJ2-1
abundance: NA
v_gene: TRBV27
CDR3aa: CASSLVAGALNEQFF
CDR3nt: TGTGCCAGCAGTTTGGTAGCGGGGGCCCTGAATGAGCAGTTCTTC

d_gene: NA
j_gene: TRBJ1-1
abundance: once
v_gene: TRBV29-1
CDR3aa: CSVEVRDTEAFF
CDR3nt: TGCAGCGTTGAAGTACGGGACACTGAAGCTTTCTTT

d_gene: NA
j_gene: TRBJ1-3
abundance: NA
v_gene: TRBV5-4
CDR3aa: CASSFGGGAPSGNTIYF
CDR3nt: TGTGCCAGCAGCTTTGGGGGCGGAGCTCCCTCTGGAAACACCATATATTTT

d_gene: TRBD1
j_gene: TRBJ1-6
abundance: NA
v_gene: TRBV19
CDR3aa: CASSVRQGLNSPLHF
CDR3nt: TGTGCCAGTAGTGTCAGACAGGGCCTGAATTCACCCCTCCACTTT

d_gene: TRBD1
j_gene: TRBJ2-7
abundance: NA
v_gene: TRBV29-1
CDR3aa: CSVGGTDAYEQYF
CDR3nt: TGCAGCGTTGGAGGGACAGATGCCTACGAGCAGTACTTC

d_gene: TRBD1
j_gene: TRBJ2-7
abundance: NA
v_gene: TRBV19
CDR3aa: CASSTQGDSYEQYF
CDR3nt: TGTGCCAGTAGCACACAGGGGGACTCCTACGAGCAGTACTTC

d_gene: NA
j_gene: TRBJ1-6
abundance: NA
v_gene: TRBV28
CDR3aa: CASRPGNNSPLHF
CDR3nt: TGTGCCAGCAGGCCAGGGAACAATTCACCCCTCCACTTT

d_gene: NA
j_gene: TRBJ2-7
abundance: NA
v_gene: TRBV5-6
CDR3aa: CASSLVLGEGDYEQYF
CDR3nt: TGTGCCAGCAGCTTGGTATTAGGGGAGGGGGACTACGAGCAGTACTTC

d_gene: NA
j_gene: TRBJ1-1
abundance: NA
v_gene: TRBV7-9
CDR3aa: CASSLARRVDTEAFF
CDR3nt: TGTGCCAGCAGCTTAGCGAGGCGGGTCGACACTGAAGCTTTCTTT

d_gene: TRBD1
j_gene: TRBJ1-1
abundance: NA
v_gene: TRBV5-1
CDR3aa: CASSLASLGTAPLEAFF
CDR3nt: TGCGCCAGCAGCTTGGCATCTCTCGGGACAGCACCCCTTGAAGCTTTCTTT

d_gene: NA
j_gene: TRBJ1-1
abundance: NA
v_gene: TRBV29-1
CDR3aa: CSAQQGGTEAFF
CDR3nt: TGCAGCGCACAACAGGGAGGGACTGAAGCTTTCTTT

d_gene: TRBD2
j_gene: TRBJ2-5
abundance: NA
v_gene: TRBV19
CDR3aa: CASSASRDGGQETQYF
CDR3nt: TGTGCCAGTAGTGCCAGTCGCGACGGGGGGCAAGAGACCCAGTACTTC

d_gene: NA
j_gene: TRBJ1-2
abundance: NA
v_gene: TRBV5-1
CDR3aa: CASSLEGRGYGYTF
CDR3nt: TGCGCCAGCAGCTTGGAGGGCAGGGGCTATGGCTACACCTTC

d_gene: NA
j_gene: TRBJ1-1
abundance: NA
v_gene: TRBV10-3
CDR3aa: CAITGAGAGTEAFF
CDR3nt: TGTGCCATCACTGGGGCAGGGGCAGGCACTGAAGCTTTCTTT

d_gene: TRBD2
j_gene: TRBJ2-1
abundance: NA
v_gene: TRBV19
CDR3aa: CASSRMVAGPGGNEQFF
CDR3nt: TGTGCCAGTAGCCGAATGGTAGCGGGGCCCGGGGGCAATGAGCAGTTCTTC

d_gene: TRBD1
j_gene: TRBJ1-2
abundance: NA
v_gene: TRBV28
CDR3aa: CASSDPGQGYYGYTF
CDR3nt: TGTGCCAGCAGTGACCCGGGACAGGGGTACTATGGCTACACCTTC

d_gene: TRBD2
j_gene: TRBJ2-3
abundance: few
v_gene: TRBV4-1
CDR3aa: CASRHSGTSADTQYF
CDR3nt: TGCGCCAGCAGACATTCCGGGACTAGTGCAGATACGCAGTATTTT

d_gene: TRBD1
j_gene: TRBJ1-6
abundance: NA
v_gene: TRBV19
CDR3aa: CASSIETGYSPLHF
CDR3nt: TGTGCCAGTAGTATCGAGACAGGGTATTCACCCCTCCACTTT

d_gene: NA
j_gene: TRBJ1-2
abundance: NA
v_gene: TRBV19
CDR3aa: CASIHWALGVRGYTF
CDR3nt: TGTGCCAGTATCCACTGGGCCCTCGGGGTGCGAGGCTACACCTTC

d_gene: NA
j_gene: TRBJ1-5
abundance: NA
v_gene: TRBV28
CDR3aa: CASSLLFRNNQPQHF
CDR3nt: TGTGCCAGCAGTTTACTGTTCAGAAACAATCAGCCCCAGCATTTT

d_gene: TRBD1
j_gene: TRBJ1-3
abundance: NA
v_gene: TRBV18
CDR3aa: CASSPQGQGSGNTIYF
CDR3nt: TGTGCCAGCTCACCACAAGGACAGGGATCTGGAAACACCATATATTTT

d_gene: TRBD1
j_gene: TRBJ2-2
abundance: NA
v_gene: TRBV3-1/TRBV3-2
CDR3aa: CASSHPGTGTGELFF
CDR3nt: TGTGCCAGCAGCCATCCCGGGACAGGGACCGGGGAGCTGTTTTTT

d_gene: TRBD1
j_gene: TRBJ1-3
abundance: NA
v_gene: TRBV18
CDR3aa: CASSQNLNQGATGNTIYF
CDR3nt: TGTGCCAGCTCACAAAATCTAAATCAGGGGGCTACTGGAAACACCATATATTTT